The entry below gives a single T cell receptor beta chain sequence along with its context. This record belongs to a study of technical replicates of blood from a few donors. This CDR3 is built from 16 residues. Germline lookup yields CDR1 LNHNV and CDR2 YYDKDF (reference sequence). V was pared by 4 bases and J by 1 base, with 7 bases of the junction left unmatched. Repertoires were generated with immunoSEQ multiplex PCR, while TCRdb's copy carries only in-frame clones and drops some. The data show around 68,000 clones, with roughly nine tenths seen just once and less than 0.4% held by the top ten. Material for sequencing was T cells isolated from PBMCs. The V call is TRBV15, the J call TRBJ2-1, with TRBD2 identical over 7 bases. The TCR originated in a human donor in good health. Some clones in this sample may be carry-over from other donors' samples. The CDR3 DNA reads TGTGCCACCAGCACATTGGGCGGGAGATCCTACAATGAGCAGTTCTTC. It encodes CATSTLGGRSYNEQFF.